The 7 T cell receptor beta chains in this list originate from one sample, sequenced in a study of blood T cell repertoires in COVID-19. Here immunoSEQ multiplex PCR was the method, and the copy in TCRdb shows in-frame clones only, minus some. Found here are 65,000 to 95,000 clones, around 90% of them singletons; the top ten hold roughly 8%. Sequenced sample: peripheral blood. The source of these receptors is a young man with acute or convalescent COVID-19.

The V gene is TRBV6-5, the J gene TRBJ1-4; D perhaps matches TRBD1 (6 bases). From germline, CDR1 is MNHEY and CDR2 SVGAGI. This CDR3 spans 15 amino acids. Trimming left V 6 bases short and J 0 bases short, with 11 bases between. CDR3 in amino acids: CASRPEGATNEKLFF. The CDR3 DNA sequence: TGTGCCAGCAGACCCGAGGGGGCAACTAATGAAAAACTGTTTTTT.

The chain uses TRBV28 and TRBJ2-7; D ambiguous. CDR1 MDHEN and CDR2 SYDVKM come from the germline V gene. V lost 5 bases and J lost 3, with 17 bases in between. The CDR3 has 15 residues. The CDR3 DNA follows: TGTGCCAGCAGTCTTACAACCGCCGTTATCTACGAGCAGTACTTC. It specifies CASSLTTAVIYEQYF.

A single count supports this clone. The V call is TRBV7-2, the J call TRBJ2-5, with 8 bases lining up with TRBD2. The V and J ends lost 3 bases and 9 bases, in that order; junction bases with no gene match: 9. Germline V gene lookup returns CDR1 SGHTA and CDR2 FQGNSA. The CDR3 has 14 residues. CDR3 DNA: TGTGCCAGCAGCTTGGCGGGAGGATCCACGGCCCAGTACTTC. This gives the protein CASSLAGGSTAQYF.

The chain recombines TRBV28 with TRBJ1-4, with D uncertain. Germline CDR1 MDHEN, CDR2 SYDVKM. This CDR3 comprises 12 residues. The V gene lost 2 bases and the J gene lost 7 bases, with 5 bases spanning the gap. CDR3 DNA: TGTGCCAGCAGTTTACGACTTGAAAAACTGTTTTTT. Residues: CASSLRLEKLFF.

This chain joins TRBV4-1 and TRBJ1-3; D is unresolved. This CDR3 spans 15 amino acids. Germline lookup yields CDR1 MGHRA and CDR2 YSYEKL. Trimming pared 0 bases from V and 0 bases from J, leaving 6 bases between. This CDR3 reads CASSQDGGSGNTIYF. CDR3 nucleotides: TGCGCCAGCAGCCAAGATGGCGGCTCTGGAAACACCATATATTTT.

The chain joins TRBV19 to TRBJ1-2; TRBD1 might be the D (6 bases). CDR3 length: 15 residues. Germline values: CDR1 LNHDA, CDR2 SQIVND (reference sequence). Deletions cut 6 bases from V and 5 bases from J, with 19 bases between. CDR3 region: CASRVPEQGKYGYTF. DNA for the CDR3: TGTGCCAGTAGGGTCCCTGAACAGGGCAAATATGGCTACACCTTC.

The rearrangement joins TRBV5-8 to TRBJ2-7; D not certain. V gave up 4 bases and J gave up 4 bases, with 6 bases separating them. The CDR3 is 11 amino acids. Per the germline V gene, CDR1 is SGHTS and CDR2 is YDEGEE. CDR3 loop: CASSLTYEQYF. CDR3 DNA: TGTGCCAGCAGCCTTACTTACGAGCAGTACTTC.